This entry describes one TCR beta chain. The target antigen is unknown. Generated by immunoSEQ multiplex PCR, the TCRdb table keeps only in-frame clones and is missing some. The sample records some 11,000 clones, more than 75% being singletons. Sorted subsets were CFSE-labeled and cultured approximately 5 days with allogeneic dendritic cells. Memory T cells were CD45RO+, naive were CD45RA+, sorted by FACS. The data were obtained in a study of regulatory dendritic cells for organ transplantation. The sample consisted of naive CD8+ T cells from blood cultured with regulatory dendritic cells. The subset: CD45RA+ naive T cells. This receptor was obtained from a human donor in good health.

CDR3 nucleotide sequence: TGTGCCAGCAGCCCGGGACAGGGGACATACGAGCAGTACTTC. This gives the protein CASSPGQGTYEQYF. The rearrangement joins TRBV6-5 to TRBJ2-7; TRBD1 matches at 10 bases. After removal of 6 bases from V and 4 bases from J, the junction contained 6 bases not matched to a gene. Germline V gene lookup returns CDR1 MNHEY and CDR2 SVGAGI. The CDR3 sequence is 14 residues long.